Shown below are 17 T cell receptor beta chains from a single sample sequenced in a study of OX40 agonist ivuxolimab in advanced cancers. Libraries were prepared by immunoSEQ multiplex PCR; TCRdb keeps only in-frame clonotypes and omits some of them. The table has around 78,000 clones, roughly 80% seen once; the top ten hold over 3.5%. The specimen was CD4+ or CD8+ T cells sorted from blood, collected in a trial of the OX40 agonist ivuxolimab. These receptors were obtained from an adult with an advanced solid tumor such as melanoma, head and neck, liver or kidney cancer.

J is TRBJ1-2 and V is TRBV21-1. TRBV21-1 is marked as a pseudogene. The CDR3 totals 14 residues. The CDR3 DNA follows: TGTGCCAGCAGCGACCGGGACCCTCACTATGGCTACACCTTC. It encodes CASSDRDPHYGYTF.

This chain joins TRBV7-3 and TRBJ1-1; 10 bases fit TRBD1. CDR3 length: 16 amino acids. Germline CDR1 SGHTA, CDR2 FQGTGA. The V gene end was trimmed by 4 bases and the J gene end by 3 bases; junction bases not matched to a gene: 8. CDR3 region: CASSSRDRGEDTEAFF. The CDR3 nucleotides are TGTGCCAGCAGCTCCCGGGACAGGGGTGAGGACACTGAAGCTTTCTTT.

As to this clone: A junction boundary mismatches the germline segment, possibly from a read error. Different DNA sequences within this sample yield the same CDR3. This chain links TRBV25-1 with TRBJ1-3, with no clear D. Germline V CDR1 and CDR2: MGHDK, SYGVNS. CDR3 size: 17 residues. This chain's CDR3 is CASSDPITGEGGNTIYF. For the CDR3, the DNA is TGCGCCAGCAGTGACCCCATAACGGGCGAAGGGGGAAACACCATATATTTT.

Only a few counts were recorded for this clone. The CDR3 is CASSAMAGELFF. The CDR3 DNA reads as TGCGCCAGCAGCGCTATGGCCGGGGAGCTGTTTTTT. The chain links TRBV5-1 to TRBJ2-2; unclear D gene. Trimming pared 4 bases from V and 6 bases from J, leaving 7 bases between. Per germline, CDR1 SGHRS and CDR2 YFSETQ. The CDR3 is 12 amino acids.

The chain recombines TRBV6-6 with TRBJ2-7; the D gene is possibly TRBD1 (5 bases). CDR3 length equals 12 residues. CDR1 is MNHNY and CDR2 is SVGAGI in the germline V gene (reference sequence). Trimming took off 5 bases at V and 12 bases at J, with 17 bases between the two ends. The CDR3: CASSMTLGPPYF. The CDR3 DNA reads as TGTGCCAGCAGTATGACGTTGGGGCCGCCGTACTTC.

The V and J genes are TRBV7-2 and TRBJ2-5; D remains unclear. CDR1 and CDR2 from the germline V gene are SGHTA and FQGNSA. The CDR3 covers 15 residues. Trimming took 1 base from V and 4 from J, leaving 13 bases between them. CDR3 protein: CASSLVSGPGETQYF. The CDR3 nucleotides are TGTGCCAGCAGCTTAGTATCGGGTCCAGGAGAGACCCAGTACTTC. The entire variable domain, with the rest obtained from reference TRBV7-2 and TRBJ2-5, is as follows: GAGVSQSPSNKVTEKGKDVELRCDPISGHTALYWYRQSLGQGLEFLIYFQGNSAPDKSGLPSDRFSAERTGGSVSTLTIQRTQQEDSAVYLCASSLVSGPGETQYFGPGTRLLVL.

The chain links TRBV18 to TRBJ2-2; TRBD2 matches at 8 bases. This CDR3 comprises 16 residues. V lost 3 bases and J lost 1; bases outside the gene matches: 4. CDR1 and CDR2 from the germline V gene are KGHSH and LQKENI. Here the CDR3 DNA reads TGTGCCAGCTCACCTTTAGCGGGGCGGAACACCGGGGAGCTGTTTTTT. Translation: CASSPLAGRNTGELFF.

In this sample, this clone turned up a few times. The J gene is TRBJ1-4, the V gene TRBV11-2; weak D call: TRBD1 (5 bases). CDR1 is SGHAT, CDR2 FQNNGV, per germline. The CDR3 extends over 15 amino acids. The ends were cut back, 5 bases at V and 6 bases at J, with 16 bases in the middle. As DNA, the CDR3 is TGTGCCAGCAGCAACCCACAGGTCTCCCATGAAAAACTGTTTTTT. It encodes CASSNPQVSHEKLFF.

This clone was counted only a few times. The genes are TRBV6-6 and TRBJ1-5, with 9 bases matching TRBD1. The CDR3 extends over 14 amino acids. CDR1 is MNHNY, CDR2 SVGAGI, per germline (reference sequence). J lost 5 bases, V lost 5 bases, and 4 bases had no gene match. CDR3 sequence: CASSPRDRDQPQHF. The CDR3 DNA reads as TGTGCCAGCAGTCCCCGGGACAGGGATCAGCCCCAGCATTTT.

The chain combines TRBV5-4 with TRBJ2-5, with TRBD1 identical over 8 bases. The germline CDR1 and CDR2 sequences are SGHNT and YYREEE (reference sequence). Trimming at V came to 2 bases and at J to 4 bases, leaving 4 bases not matched to a gene. This CDR3 spans 14 amino acids. The CDR3 here is CASSFDRGSETQYF. CDR3 DNA: TGTGCCAGCAGCTTCGACAGGGGTTCAGAGACCCAGTACTTC.

This clone showed up just a few times. V is TRBV18 and J is TRBJ1-5; D is unresolved. CDR1 and CDR2 (germline): KGHSH, LQKENI. The CDR3 totals 16 residues. Trimming took 4 bases from V and 2 from J, leaving 15 bases between them. The CDR3 region is CASSLATGIGNQPQHF. CDR3 in DNA: TGTGCCAGCTCACTAGCTACCGGAATAGGCAATCAGCCCCAGCATTTT.

The CDR3 coding sequence is TGCAGCGTTGAGGGGGGGACTTCCTATGGCTACACCTTC. This sequence encodes CSVEGGTSYGYTF. V and J are TRBV29-1 and TRBJ1-2, with D possibly matching TRBD1 (5 bases). Germline-derived CDR1 and CDR2 are SQVTM and ANQGSEA. Trimming removed 3 bases at V and 4 bases at J, with 12 bases between. The CDR3 runs to 13 residues.

This chain joins TRBV25-1 and TRBJ2-3, with 8 bases lining up with TRBD1. V lost 4 bases to trimming and J lost 6 bases; unmatched junction nucleotides: 9. This CDR3 has 15 amino acids. Per germline, CDR1 MGHDK and CDR2 SYGVNS. CDR3 amino acids: CASSAGRRGHDTQYF. CDR3 bases: TGTGCCAGCAGTGCAGGCCGCAGGGGGCACGATACGCAGTATTTT.

The chain recombines TRBV5-4 with TRBJ1-1; tentatively, D is TRBD1 (6 bases). Germline CDR1 and CDR2: SGHNT and YYREEE (reference sequence). V lost 2 bases, J lost 4 bases, and 15 bases lay in between. The CDR3 spans 15 residues. The DNA for the CDR3 is TGTGCCAGCAGCTTCTTCCAGGGGTTGGGCACTGAAGCTTTCTTT. Amino acids: CASSFFQGLGTEAFF.

The rearrangement links TRBV7-8 to TRBJ1-4, with D possibly TRBD1 on 5 matching bases. The CDR3 runs to 15 residues. V lost 5 bases, J lost 5 bases, and 15 bases lay in between. CDR1 and CDR2 (germline): SGHVS, FQNEAQ. CDR3 sequence reads: CASSRTGAGNEKLFF. The CDR3 coding sequence is TGTGCCAGCAGCCGTACCGGGGCGGGAAATGAAAAACTGTTTTTT.

The rearrangement joins TRBV29-1 to TRBJ2-3; 11 bases agree with TRBD1. The CDR3 has 13 residues. Germline-derived CDR1 and CDR2 are SQVTM and ANQGSEA. The CDR3 sequence is CAGGTGGADTQYF. Written as DNA, the CDR3 is TGCGCCGGGGGGACAGGGGGGGCAGATACGCAGTATTTT.

The rearrangement links TRBV14 to TRBJ2-7; D may match TRBD1 or TRBD2 (5 bases each). V was shortened by 1 base and J by 4 bases, with 17 bases between the two germline ends. The CDR3 extends over 16 amino acids. The germline gives CDR1 SGHDN, CDR2 FVKESK. The CDR3 nucleotides read TGTGCCAGCAGCCAAGGTCACGGGACCCCCGCGTACGAGCAGTACTTC. Translating gives CASSQGHGTPAYEQYF.